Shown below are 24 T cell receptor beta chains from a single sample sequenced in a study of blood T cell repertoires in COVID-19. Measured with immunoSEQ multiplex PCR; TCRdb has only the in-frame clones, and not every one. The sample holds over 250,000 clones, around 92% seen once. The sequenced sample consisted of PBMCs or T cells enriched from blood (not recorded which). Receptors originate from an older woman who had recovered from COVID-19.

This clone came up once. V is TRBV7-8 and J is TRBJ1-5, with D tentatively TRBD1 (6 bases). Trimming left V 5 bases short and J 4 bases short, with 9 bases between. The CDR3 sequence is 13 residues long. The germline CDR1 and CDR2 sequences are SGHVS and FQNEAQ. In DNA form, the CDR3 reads TGTGCCAGCAGCGTCGACAGGAATCAGCCCCAGCATTTT. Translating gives CASSVDRNQPQHF.

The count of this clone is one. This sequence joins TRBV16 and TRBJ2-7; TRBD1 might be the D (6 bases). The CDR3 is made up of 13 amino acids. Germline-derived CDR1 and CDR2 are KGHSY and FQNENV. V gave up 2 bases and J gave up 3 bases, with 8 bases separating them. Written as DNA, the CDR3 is TGTGCCAGCAGCCAAGACAGGAGCTACGAGCAGTACTTC. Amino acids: CASSQDRSYEQYF.

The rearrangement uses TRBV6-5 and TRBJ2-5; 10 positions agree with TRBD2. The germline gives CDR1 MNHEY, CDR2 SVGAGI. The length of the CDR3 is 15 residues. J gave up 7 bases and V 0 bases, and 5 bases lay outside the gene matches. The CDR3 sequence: CASSYSGTSEGTQYF. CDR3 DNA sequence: TGTGCCAGCAGTTACTCCGGGACTAGCGAGGGGACCCAGTACTTC.

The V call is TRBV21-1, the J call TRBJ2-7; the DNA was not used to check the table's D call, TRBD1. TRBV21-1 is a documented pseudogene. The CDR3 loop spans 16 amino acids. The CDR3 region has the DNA TGTGCCAGCAGCAAAGATTGGGGACAGAGGGGCTACGAGCAGTACTTC. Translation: CASSKDWGQRGYEQYF.

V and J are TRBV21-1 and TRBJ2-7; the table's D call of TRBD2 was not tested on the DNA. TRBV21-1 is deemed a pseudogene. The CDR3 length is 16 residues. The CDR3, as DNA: TGTGCCCATTGGGGGAGGGAGGGCAAAGGCTTCTACGAGCAGTACTTC. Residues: CAHWGREGKGFYEQYF.

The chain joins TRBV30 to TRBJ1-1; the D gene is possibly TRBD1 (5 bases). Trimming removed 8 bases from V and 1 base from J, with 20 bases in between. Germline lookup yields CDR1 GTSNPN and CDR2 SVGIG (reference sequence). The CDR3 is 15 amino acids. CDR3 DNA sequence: TGTGCCGTAACGAAGCTTGGGGGGGAGAACACTGAAGCTTTCTTT. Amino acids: CAVTKLGGENTEAFF.

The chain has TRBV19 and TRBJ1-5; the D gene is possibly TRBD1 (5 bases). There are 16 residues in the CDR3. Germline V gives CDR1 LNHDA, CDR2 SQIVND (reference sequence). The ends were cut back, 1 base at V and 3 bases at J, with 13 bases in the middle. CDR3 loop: CASSIVGGDFNQPQHF. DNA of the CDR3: TGTGCCAGTAGTATAGTTGGAGGGGATTTCAATCAGCCCCAGCATTTT.

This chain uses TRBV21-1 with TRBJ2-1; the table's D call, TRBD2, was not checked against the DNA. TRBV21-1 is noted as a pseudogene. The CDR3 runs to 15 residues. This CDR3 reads CASRVESGEGDEQFF. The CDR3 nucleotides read TGTGCCAGCAGGGTGGAATCGGGAGAGGGTGATGAGCAGTTCTTC.

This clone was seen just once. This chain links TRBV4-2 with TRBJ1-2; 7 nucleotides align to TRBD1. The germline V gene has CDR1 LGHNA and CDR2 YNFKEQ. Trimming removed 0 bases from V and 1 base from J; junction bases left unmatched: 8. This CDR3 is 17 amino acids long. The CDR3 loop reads CASSQDLGWDSNYGYTF. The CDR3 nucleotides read TGTGCCAGCAGCCAAGATCTCGGGTGGGACAGTAACTATGGCTACACCTTC.

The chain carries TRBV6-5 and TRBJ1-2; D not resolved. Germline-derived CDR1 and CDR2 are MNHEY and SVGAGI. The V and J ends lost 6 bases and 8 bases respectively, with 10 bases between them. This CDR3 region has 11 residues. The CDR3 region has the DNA TGTGCCAGCAGCGTTGAGTCGGGCTACACCTTC. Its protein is CASSVESGYTF.

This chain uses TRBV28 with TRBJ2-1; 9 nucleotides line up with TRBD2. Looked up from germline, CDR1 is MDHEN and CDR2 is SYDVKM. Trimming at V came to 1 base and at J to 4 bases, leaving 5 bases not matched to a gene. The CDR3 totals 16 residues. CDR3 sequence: CASSLSLAGRYNEQFF. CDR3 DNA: TGTGCCAGCAGTTTATCTCTAGCGGGACGGTACAATGAGCAGTTCTTC.

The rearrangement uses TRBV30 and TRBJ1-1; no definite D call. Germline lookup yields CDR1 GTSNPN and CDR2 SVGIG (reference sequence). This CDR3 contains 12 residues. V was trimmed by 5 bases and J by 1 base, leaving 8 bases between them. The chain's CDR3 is CAWHRQNTEAFF. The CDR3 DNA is TGTGCCTGGCACCGACAGAACACTGAAGCTTTCTTT.

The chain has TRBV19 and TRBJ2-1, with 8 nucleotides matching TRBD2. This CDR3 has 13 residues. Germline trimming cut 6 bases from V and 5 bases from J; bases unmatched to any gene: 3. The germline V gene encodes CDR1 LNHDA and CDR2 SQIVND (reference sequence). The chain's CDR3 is CASSGRANNEQFF. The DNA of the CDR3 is TGTGCCAGTAGCGGGAGGGCCAACAATGAGCAGTTCTTC.

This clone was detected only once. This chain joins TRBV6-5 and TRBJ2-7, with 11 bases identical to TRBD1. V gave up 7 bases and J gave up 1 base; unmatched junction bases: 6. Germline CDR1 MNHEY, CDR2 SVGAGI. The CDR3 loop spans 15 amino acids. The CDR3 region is CASTLGTGGSYEQYF. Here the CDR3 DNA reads TGTGCCAGCACCCTAGGGACAGGGGGTTCCTACGAGCAGTACTTC.

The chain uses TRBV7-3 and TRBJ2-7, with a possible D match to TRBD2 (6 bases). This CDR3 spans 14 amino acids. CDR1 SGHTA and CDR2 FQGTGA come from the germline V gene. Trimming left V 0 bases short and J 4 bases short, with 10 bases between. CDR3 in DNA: TGTGCCAGCAGCTTAACGGGGGGAGGTTACGAGCAGTACTTC. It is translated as CASSLTGGGYEQYF. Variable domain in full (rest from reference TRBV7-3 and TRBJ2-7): GAGVSQTPSNKVTEKGKYVELRCDPISGHTALYWYRQSLGQGPEFLIYFQGTGAADDSGLPNDRFFAVRPEGSVSTLKIQRTERGDSAVYLCASSLTGGGYEQYFGPGTRLTVT.

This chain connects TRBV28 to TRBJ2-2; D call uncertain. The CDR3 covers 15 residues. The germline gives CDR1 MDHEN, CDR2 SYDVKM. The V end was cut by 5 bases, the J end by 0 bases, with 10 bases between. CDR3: CASSTPQANTGELFF. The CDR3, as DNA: TGTGCCAGCAGTACGCCCCAGGCGAACACCGGGGAGCTGTTTTTT.

The CDR3 DNA sequence: TGCGCCAGCAGCTTGGCCCCCCCCGACAGCTCCTATAATTCACCCCTCCACTTT. It encodes CASSLAPPDSSYNSPLHF. V gene TRBV5-1 combines with J gene TRBJ1-6, with a tentative D call TRBD1 (5 bases). The V end lost 0 bases, the J end lost 0 bases, and 13 bases lay between the germline ends. The CDR3 contains 18 residues. The V gene's germline CDR1 is SGHRS and CDR2 YFSETQ.

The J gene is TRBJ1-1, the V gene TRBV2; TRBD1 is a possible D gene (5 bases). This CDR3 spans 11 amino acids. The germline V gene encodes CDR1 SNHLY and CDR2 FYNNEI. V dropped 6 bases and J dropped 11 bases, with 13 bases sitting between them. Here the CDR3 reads CASSLAGGAFF. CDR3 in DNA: TGTGCCAGCAGCTTAGCGGGGGGGGCTTTCTTT.

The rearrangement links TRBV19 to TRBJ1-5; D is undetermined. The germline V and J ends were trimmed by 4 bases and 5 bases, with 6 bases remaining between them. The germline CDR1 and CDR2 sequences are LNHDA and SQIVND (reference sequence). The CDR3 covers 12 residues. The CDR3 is CASSRQDQPQHF. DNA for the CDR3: TGTGCCAGTAGTAGGCAAGATCAGCCCCAGCATTTT.

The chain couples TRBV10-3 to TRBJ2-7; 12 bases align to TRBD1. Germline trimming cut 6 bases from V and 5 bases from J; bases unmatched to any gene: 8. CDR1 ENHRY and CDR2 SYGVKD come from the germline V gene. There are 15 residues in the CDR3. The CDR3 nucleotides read TGTGCCATCAGGAGCCCGGGACAGGGGGCGGACGAGCAGTACTTC. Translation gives CAIRSPGQGADEQYF.

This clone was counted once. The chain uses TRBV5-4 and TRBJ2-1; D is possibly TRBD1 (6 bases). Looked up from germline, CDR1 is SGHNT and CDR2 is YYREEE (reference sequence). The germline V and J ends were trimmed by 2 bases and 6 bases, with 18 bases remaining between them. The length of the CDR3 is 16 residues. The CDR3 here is CASSLKILTGPNEQFF. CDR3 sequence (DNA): TGTGCCAGCAGCTTAAAAATTTTGACAGGACCCAATGAGCAGTTCTTC.

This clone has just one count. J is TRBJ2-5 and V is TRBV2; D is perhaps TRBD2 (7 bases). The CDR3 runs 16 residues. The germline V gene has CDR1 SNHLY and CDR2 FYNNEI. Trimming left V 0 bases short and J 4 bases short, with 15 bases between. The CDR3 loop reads CASSEALKGGVETQYF. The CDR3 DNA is TGTGCCAGCAGTGAAGCCCTGAAGGGGGGGGTAGAGACCCAGTACTTC.

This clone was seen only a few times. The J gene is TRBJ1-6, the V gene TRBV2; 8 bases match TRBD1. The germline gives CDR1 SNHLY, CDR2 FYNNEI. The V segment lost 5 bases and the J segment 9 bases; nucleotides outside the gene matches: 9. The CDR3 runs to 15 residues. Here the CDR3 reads CASSSTGGDFSPLHF. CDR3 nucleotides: TGTGCCAGCAGTAGTACAGGGGGGGACTTTTCACCCCTCCACTTT.

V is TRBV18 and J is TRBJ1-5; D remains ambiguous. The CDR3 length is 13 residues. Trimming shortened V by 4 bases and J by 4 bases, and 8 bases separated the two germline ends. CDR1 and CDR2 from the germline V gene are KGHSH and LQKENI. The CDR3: CASSHSSNQPQHF. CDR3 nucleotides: TGTGCCAGCTCACACAGCTCTAATCAGCCCCAGCATTTT.